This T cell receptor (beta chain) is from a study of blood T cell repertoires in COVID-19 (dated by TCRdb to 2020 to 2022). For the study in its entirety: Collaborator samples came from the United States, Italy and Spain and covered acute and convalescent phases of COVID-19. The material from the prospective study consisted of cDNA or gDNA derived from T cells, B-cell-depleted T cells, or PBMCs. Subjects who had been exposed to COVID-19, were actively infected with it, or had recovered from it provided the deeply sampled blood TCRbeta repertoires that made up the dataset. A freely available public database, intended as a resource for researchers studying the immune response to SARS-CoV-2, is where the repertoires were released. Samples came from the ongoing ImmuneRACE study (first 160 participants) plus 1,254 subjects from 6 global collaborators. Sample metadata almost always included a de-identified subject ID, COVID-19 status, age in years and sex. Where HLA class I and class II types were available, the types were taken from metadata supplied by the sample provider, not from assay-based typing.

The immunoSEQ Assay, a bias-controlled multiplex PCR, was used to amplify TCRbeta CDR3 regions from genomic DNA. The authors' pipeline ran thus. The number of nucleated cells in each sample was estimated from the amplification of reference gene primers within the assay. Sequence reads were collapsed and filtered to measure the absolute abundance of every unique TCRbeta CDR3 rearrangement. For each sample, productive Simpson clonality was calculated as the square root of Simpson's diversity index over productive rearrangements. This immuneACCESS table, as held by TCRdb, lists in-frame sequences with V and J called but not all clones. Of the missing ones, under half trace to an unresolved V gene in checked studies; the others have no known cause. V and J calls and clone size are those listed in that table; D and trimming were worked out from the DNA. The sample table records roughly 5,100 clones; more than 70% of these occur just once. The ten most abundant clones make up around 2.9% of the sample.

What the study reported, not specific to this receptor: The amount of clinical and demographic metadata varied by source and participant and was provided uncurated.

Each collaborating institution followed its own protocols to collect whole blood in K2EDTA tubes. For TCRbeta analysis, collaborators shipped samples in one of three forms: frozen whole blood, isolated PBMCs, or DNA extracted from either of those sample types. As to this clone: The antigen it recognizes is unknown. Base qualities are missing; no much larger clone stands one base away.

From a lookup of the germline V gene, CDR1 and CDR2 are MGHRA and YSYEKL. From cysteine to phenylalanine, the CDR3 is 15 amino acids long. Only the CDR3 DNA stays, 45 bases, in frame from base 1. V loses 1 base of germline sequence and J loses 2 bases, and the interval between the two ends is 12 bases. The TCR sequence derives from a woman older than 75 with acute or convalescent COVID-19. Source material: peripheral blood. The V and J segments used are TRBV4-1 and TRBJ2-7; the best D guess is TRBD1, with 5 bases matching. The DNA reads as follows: TGCGCCAGCAGCCAAGGAAAACAGGTGACCTACGAGCAGTACTTC. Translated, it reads CASSQGKQVTYEQYF.